These 27 T cell receptor beta chains originate from one sample sequenced in a study of T cell repertoires in cytomegalovirus infection. A single record per CDR3 protein comes from TCRdb applying MiXCR to the reads. The data show 700,000 to 850,000 distinct CDR3 sequences, with about 31% seen just once and 9.5% to 15% held by the top ten. These receptors' targets are unknown. The source was cultured CD8+ T cells from PBMCs, collected from culture after CMV antigen stimulation. The receptors derive from a human donor in good health (CMV status not recorded). Some clones in this sample may be carry-over from other donors' samples.

There are a few counts of this clonotype. The chain carries TRBV20-1 and TRBJ2-7; the D call may be TRBD1 or TRBD2 (5 bases each). This CDR3 is built from 15 residues. V was pared by 3 bases and J by 3 bases, with 18 bases between. Per germline, CDR1 DFQATT and CDR2 SNEGSKA (reference sequence). CDR3 amino acids: CSARNPGRSGYEQYV. The CDR3 region has the DNA TGCAGTGCTAGGAACCCGGGACGGTCTGGCTACGAGCAGTACGTC.

The chain employs TRBV23-1 and TRBJ2-7; D might be TRBD2 (6 bases). Being an ORF, TRBV23-1 has a function that is uncertain. V gave up 6 bases and J gave up 3 bases, with 15 bases separating them. CDR3 length equals 14 residues. Written as DNA, the CDR3 is TGCGCCAGCAGATCGGGGGATCGAGACTACGAGCAGTACGTC. This gives the protein CASRSGDRDYEQYV.

The V and J genes are TRBV2 and TRBJ2-3; TRBD2 matches 13 bases. CDR1 and CDR2 from the germline V gene are SNHLY and FYNNEI. With 7 bases clipped from V and 3 bases from J, the junction kept 7 bases outside the gene matches. This CDR3 spans 16 amino acids. CDR3 residues: CASTRLAGGVTDTQYF. The CDR3 DNA sequence: TGTGCCAGCACCAGACTAGCGGGGGGCGTAACAGATACGCAGTATTTT.

This clonotype was counted only a few times. The junction departs from the called germline gene at one end, perhaps through a read error. The V call is TRBV7-7, the J call TRBJ2-1; 8 nucleotides agree with TRBD1. The CDR3 length is 14 residues. The germline V gene has CDR1 SSHAT and CDR2 FNYEAQ (reference sequence). The CDR3 region has the DNA TGTGCTAGCAGCTCAACTCAGGGGGCAGATGAGCAGTTCTTC. Protein: CASSSTQGADEQFF.

This clonotype was detected a few times. This chain links TRBV4-1 with TRBJ2-7, with D possibly matching TRBD1 (6 bases). The germline V and J ends were trimmed by 3 bases and 3 bases, with 9 bases remaining between them. Germline V lookup: CDR1 MGHRA, CDR2 YSYEKL. This CDR3 is built from 13 residues. The CDR3 DNA reads TGCGCCAGCAGCCATGAAGGGGGCTACGAGCAGTACTTC. Amino acids: CASSHEGGYEQYF.

The chain recombines TRBV4-1 with TRBJ2-7, with a weak D call TRBD1 (6 bases). Germline-derived CDR1 and CDR2 are MGHRA and YSYEKL. V was shortened by 4 bases and J by 3 bases, with 13 bases between the two germline ends. CDR3 size: 14 residues. CDR3: CASSPSEGDYEQYF. CDR3 nucleotides: TGCGCCAGCAGCCCCTCTGAGGGGGACTACGAGCAGTACTTC.

This clonotype was seen a single time. The genes are TRBV4-1 and TRBJ2-7, with D unresolved. The CDR3 sequence is 14 residues long. Germline CDR1 reads MGHRA; CDR2 reads YSYEKL. The V end lost 0 bases, the J end lost 5 bases, and 11 bases lay between the germline ends. CDR3 bases: TGCGCCAGCAGCCAAGAACTGAGGAGCGACGAGCAGTACTTC. This sequence encodes CASSQELRSDEQYF.

This clonotype was counted only a few times. The chain combines TRBV10-3 with TRBJ2-1, with D possibly being TRBD1 or TRBD2 (5 bases each). This CDR3 spans 16 amino acids. Germline V CDR1 and CDR2: ENHRY, SYGVKD. V lost 0 bases and J 5 bases, leaving 14 bases between the germline ends. The CDR3 here is CAISESGRLGDNEQFF. The DNA for the CDR3 is TGTGCCATCAGTGAGTCGGGCAGGTTGGGGGACAATGAGCAGTTCTTC.

The rearrangement uses TRBV29-1 and TRBJ1-2; D gene uncertain. Germline V lookup: CDR1 SQVTM, CDR2 ANQGSEA. The CDR3 is 11 residues long. V lost 4 bases to trimming and J lost 8 bases, with 11 bases between them. This CDR3 reads CSVAGHEGYTF. CDR3 DNA: TGCAGCGTTGCGGGCCATGAAGGCTACACCTTC.

V and J are TRBV5-4 and TRBJ2-7, with TRBD2 as a possible D gene (6 bases). V was clipped by 1 base and J by 3 bases, with 8 bases between them. Germline V gene sequence: CDR1 SGHNT, CDR2 YYREEE (reference sequence). CDR3 length: 13 amino acids. The chain's CDR3 is CASSLKGGYEQYF. The CDR3 bases are TGTGCCAGCAGCTTGAAGGGAGGCTACGAGCAGTACTTC. Full variable domain (missing parts from reference TRBV5-4 and TRBJ2-7): ETGVTQSPTHLIKTRGQQVTLRCSSQSGHNTVSWYQQALGQGPQFIFQYYREEENGRGNFPPRFSGLQFPNYSSELNVNALELDDSALYLCASSLKGGYEQYFGPGTRLTVT.

The rearrangement joins TRBV20-1 to TRBJ2-5; TRBD2 aligns across 8 bases. This CDR3 region has 16 residues. Losses at the gene ends were 2 bases for V and 2 bases for J; bases not matched to a gene: 10. From germline, CDR1 is DFQATT and CDR2 SNEGSKA (reference sequence). CDR3 protein: CSARSSGALLQETQYF. The CDR3 region has the DNA TGCAGTGCTAGAAGTAGCGGGGCGCTCCTTCAAGAGACCCAGTACTTC.

J is TRBJ2-1 and V is TRBV6-2 or TRBV6-3; 9 bases are shared with TRBD1. Germline trimming cut 4 bases from V and 6 bases from J; bases unmatched to any gene: 13. This CDR3 is 17 amino acids long. The germline CDR1 and CDR2 sequences are MNHEY and SVGEGT. The CDR3 reads CASSFRRTGALINEQFF. The CDR3 nucleotides are TGTGCCAGCAGTTTTCGTCGGACAGGGGCCCTGATCAATGAGCAGTTCTTC.

This clonotype is labeled medium-sized (0.01 to 0.1%). The chain has TRBV6-1 and TRBJ1-1; no clear D. Germline CDR1 reads MNHNS; CDR2 reads SASEGT. Trimming removed 3 bases from V and 7 bases from J, with 6 bases in between. The CDR3 loop spans 11 amino acids. The CDR3 coding sequence is TGTGCCAGCAGTGAGACCCGTGAAGCTTTCTTT. Encoded protein: CASSETREAFF.

V gene TRBV4-1 combines with J gene TRBJ1-6; D unclear. Germline loops: CDR1 MGHRA, CDR2 YSYEKL. With 2 bases removed from V and 7 bases from J, the gap between germline ends came to 9 bases. The CDR3 has 14 amino acids. The CDR3 region is CASSQPTENSPLHF. The CDR3 nucleotides are TGCGCCAGCAGCCAACCGACGGAGAATTCACCCCTCCACTTT.

This clonotype was counted between two and nine times. The V and J genes are TRBV20-1 and TRBJ1-5, with TRBD1 matching 9 bases. V was clipped by 3 bases and J by 0 bases; unmatched bases: 15. The CDR3 runs to 19 residues. Germline assignment: CDR1 DFQATT and CDR2 SNEGSKA (reference sequence). CDR3 nucleotides: TGCAGTGCTAGCCCCGGGACAGGGCCAAGAGATTATAGCAATCAGCCCCAGCATTTT. Translating gives CSASPGTGPRDYSNQPQHF.

J is TRBJ2-7 and V is TRBV7-3; 10 bases are a match to TRBD1. The germline gives CDR1 SGHTA, CDR2 FQGTGA. CDR3 length equals 20 residues. Trimming took 2 bases from V and 3 from J; bases not matched to a gene: 19. The CDR3 loop is CASSLESIWDRGHEGYEQYF. Here the CDR3 DNA reads TGTGCCAGCAGCTTAGAGTCTATTTGGGACAGGGGCCACGAAGGCTACGAGCAGTACTTC.

This clonotype was observed many times. This sequence joins TRBV7-6 and TRBJ2-7, with D uncertain. CDR3 length: 15 amino acids. CDR1 and CDR2 from the germline V gene are SGHVS and FNYEAQ. V lost 4 bases, J lost 3 bases, and 16 bases lay in between. The CDR3 here is CASSSNSQSIYEQYF. DNA for the CDR3: TGTGCCAGCAGCTCCAATTCCCAGTCCATCTACGAGCAGTACTTC.

Here the CDR3 reads CSVDLSYGYTF. Here the CDR3 DNA reads TGCAGCGTGGATCTTAGCTATGGCTACACCTTC. This chain connects TRBV29-1 to TRBJ1-2; D is unresolved. CDR3 size: 11 residues. V lost 6 bases and J lost 4, with 9 bases in between. Germline V lookup: CDR1 SQVTM, CDR2 ANQGSEA.

This clonotype was observed a handful of times. The rearrangement joins TRBV19 to TRBJ2-7; TRBD2 matches at 9 bases. The V segment lost 5 bases and the J segment 3 bases; nucleotides outside the gene matches: 5. The CDR3 has 14 residues. Germline V gene data show CDR1 as LNHDA and CDR2 as SQIVND (reference sequence). CDR3 in DNA: TGTGCCAGTAGTCGACGACTAGCGGACTACGAGCAGTACTTC. Translated, it gives CASSRRLADYEQYF.

V is TRBV12-3 or TRBV12-4 and J is TRBJ2-1; no clear D. The CDR3 is 14 amino acids. Trimming pared 7 bases from V and 6 bases from J, leaving 16 bases between. CDR3 region: CASTLNLGPNEQFF. DNA of the CDR3: TGTGCCAGCACCCTAAATTTGGGTCCCAATGAGCAGTTCTTC.

On this clonotype itself: Sequence at one end of the junction differs from germline and may be a read error. V usage is TRBV12-3 or TRBV12-4 and J usage is TRBJ2-3; D gene ambiguous. This CDR3 is built from 14 residues. The CDR3 nucleotides are TGTGTCAGCAGTTTACGAAGCAGCACAGATACGCAGTATTTT. Protein: CVSSLRSSTDTQYF.

The genes are TRBV12-3 or TRBV12-4 and TRBJ1-1; maybe TRBD1 (5 bases). This CDR3 is built from 14 residues. Trimming removed 5 bases from V and 1 base from J, with 11 bases in between. DNA of the CDR3: TGTGCCAGCAGTAAGGGACTTCGGAACACTGAAGCTTTCTTT. Translated: CASSKGLRNTEAFF.

The chain combines TRBV2 with TRBJ1-5; D not resolved. The CDR3 runs 17 residues. Trimming pared 6 bases from V and 0 bases from J, leaving 18 bases between. CDR1 SNHLY and CDR2 FYNNEI come from the germline V gene. CDR3 nucleotide sequence: TGTGCCAGCAGGAGATACCCCGGAGGAGATAGCAATCAGCCCCAGCATTTT. Translating it yields CASRRYPGGDSNQPQHF.

V usage is TRBV29-1 and J usage is TRBJ2-5, with D possibly matching TRBD1 (5 bases). The germline V gene has CDR1 SQVTM and CDR2 ANQGSEA. V lost 5 bases and J 3 bases, leaving 13 bases between the germline ends. The CDR3 covers 13 residues. The CDR3 spells CSVTSQAEETQYF. In DNA, the CDR3 is TGCAGCGTTACCTCACAGGCAGAAGAGACCCAGTACTTC.

The chain carries TRBV27 and TRBJ1-1; no clear D. The V gene lost 5 bases and the J gene lost 8 bases, with 18 bases spanning the gap. Germline V gives CDR1 MNHEY, CDR2 SMNVEV (reference sequence). The CDR3 consists of 14 residues. This CDR3 reads CASSLSGSSREAFF. Here the CDR3 DNA reads TGTGCCAGCAGTCTCTCAGGATCCTCGCGGGAAGCTTTCTTT.

This clonotype was picked up a small number of times. CDR3 nucleotide sequence: TGCGCCAGCAGCCAAGAAGAAGGACTAGTCTACAATGAGCAGTTCTTC. Translated, it gives CASSQEEGLVYNEQFF. The chain uses TRBV4-1 and TRBJ2-1; 7 bases map to TRBD2. J lost 3 bases, V lost 0 bases, and 5 bases had no gene match. Germline V gene data show CDR1 as MGHRA and CDR2 as YSYEKL. The CDR3 extends over 16 amino acids.

The chain uses TRBV11-2 and TRBJ2-1; TRBD2 agrees at 14 bases. V lost 3 bases, J lost 3 bases, and 7 bases stayed unmatched. Germline V gene data show CDR1 as SGHAT and CDR2 as FQNNGV. There are 18 residues in the CDR3. The CDR3 protein is CASSLGGLAGGFYNEQFF. The CDR3 bases are TGTGCCAGCAGCTTGGGAGGACTAGCGGGGGGCTTCTACAATGAGCAGTTCTTC.